These 9 T cell receptor beta chains were all obtained from the same sample, sequenced in a study of blood T cells in healthy people across ages. It was with a sample-barcoded 5' primer and a J-beta primer mix that a second PCR of roughly 7 to 12 cycles was run. TCRdb recomputed calls from the 5' RACE reads with MiXCR, one row per CDR3 protein. Among some 700,000 distinct CDR3 sequences listed, roughly 45% were seen once. The sequencing input was blood. Every receptor here comes from a woman in her fifties or sixties in good health.

V is TRBV20-1 and J is TRBJ1-5; D possibly corresponds to TRBD1 (5 bases). The germline V gene encodes CDR1 DFQATT and CDR2 SNEGSKA (reference sequence). V was trimmed by 6 bases and J by 5 bases, leaving 11 bases between them. The CDR3 runs 12 residues. The CDR3 DNA reads as TGCAGTGCAACATTGGGACATCAGCCCCAGCATTTT. It yields the protein CSATLGHQPQHF.

The chain couples TRBV5-1 to TRBJ1-4; the match to TRBD1 covers 7 bases. The CDR3 has 18 residues. V gave up 0 bases and J gave up 7 bases; unmatched junction bases: 15. CDR1 is SGHRS, CDR2 YFSETQ, per germline. DNA for the CDR3: TGCGCCAGCAGCTTGGGCGGAGGGGGCGCCAAGGCTAGTGAAAAACTGTTTTTT. It codes for CASSLGGGGAKASEKLFF. The variable domain in full, with the rest retrieved from reference TRBV5-1 and TRBJ1-4, is KAGVTQTPRYLIKTRGQQVTLSCSPISGHRSVSWYQQTPGQGLQFLFEYFSETQRNKGNFPGRFSGRQFSNSRSEMNVSTLELGDSALYLCASSLGGGGAKASEKLFFGSGTQLSVL.

The V gene is TRBV11-2, the J gene TRBJ2-7; D ambiguous. The CDR3 has 15 amino acids. V lost 3 bases to trimming and J lost 3 bases, with 15 bases between them. Looked up from germline, CDR1 is SGHAT and CDR2 is FQNNGV. CDR3 loop: CASSFGVRAHYEQYF. As DNA, the CDR3 is TGTGCCAGCAGCTTTGGGGTTAGAGCCCACTACGAGCAGTACTTC.

This rearrangement joins TRBV12-3 or TRBV12-4 to TRBJ2-3, with 7 nucleotides matching TRBD2. Germline trimming cut 9 bases from V and 5 bases from J; bases unmatched to any gene: 8. The CDR3 consists of 13 residues. The CDR3 spells CASRGEVRDTQYF. CDR3 in DNA: TGTGCCAGTCGGGGGGAGGTCCGAGATACGCAGTATTTT.

This sequence joins TRBV5-6 and TRBJ1-6; 7 bases line up with TRBD1. The junction had 5 bases not matched to a gene; V was cut back by 3 bases and J by 8 bases. The germline gives CDR1 SGHDT, CDR2 YYEEEE. The CDR3 runs 14 residues. In nucleotides, the CDR3 is TGTGCCAGCAGCTGGACAGGTGGAGATTCACCCCTCCACTTT. It specifies CASSWTGGDSPLHF.

To note about this clonotype: A single base separates this from a much larger clone, so it may be a read error. The chain is built from TRBV10-3 and TRBJ2-5, with D uncertain. There are 13 residues in the CDR3. The germline V gene encodes CDR1 ENHRY and CDR2 SYGVKD. The CDR3: CAIRESDPVDQYF. The DNA for the CDR3 is TGTGCCATCAGGGAGTCGGATCCGGTGGACCAGTACTTC.

A remark on this clonotype: This may be a read error: a much more frequent sequence differs by one nucleotide. V is TRBV30 and J is TRBJ2-7; TRBD1 matches at 7 bases. This CDR3 has 11 amino acids. Germline CDR1 is GTSNPN and CDR2 is SVGIG (reference sequence). V was pared by 2 bases and J by 9 bases, with 4 bases of the junction left unmatched. CDR3 sequence: CAWSRDRVQYF. CDR3 nucleotide sequence: TGTGCCTGGAGTCGGGACAGAGTGCAGTACTTC.

V usage is TRBV4-3 and J usage is TRBJ1-2, with TRBD1 matching over 9 bases. The V segment lost 3 bases and the J segment 6 bases; nucleotides outside the gene matches: 11. There are 16 residues in the CDR3. Germline CDR1 and CDR2: LGHNA and YSLEER. Here the CDR3 reads CASSQDWVWDRDGYTF. Here the CDR3 DNA reads TGCGCCAGCAGCCAGGATTGGGTTTGGGACAGGGATGGCTACACCTTC.

The rearrangement joins TRBV7-8 to TRBJ2-3; D is undetermined. The germline V gene has CDR1 SGHVS and CDR2 FQNEAQ. With 1 base removed from V and 4 bases from J, the gap between germline ends came to 9 bases. This CDR3 is 14 amino acids long. CDR3: CASSLDWSADTQYF. The CDR3 nucleotides are TGTGCCAGCAGCTTAGACTGGTCAGCAGATACGCAGTATTTT.